This T cell receptor (beta chain) appears in the sequencing data of a study of blood T cell repertoires in COVID-19. Study details: Some COVID-19 samples were acute and others convalescent; all came from the United States, Italy and Spain. T cells, B-cell-depleted T cells, or PBMCs supplied cDNA or gDNA.

Looked up from germline, CDR1 is MDHEN and CDR2 is SYDVKM. This CDR3 has 15 amino acids. J gave up 6 bases and V 2 bases, and 6 bases lay outside the gene matches. In the original analysis: Nucleated cell counts were estimated from reference gene primer amplification. Sequencing used immunoSEQ multiplex PCR; TCRdb keeps in-frame clones, though not all of them. The DNA gave D and trimming, while V, J and clone size come from that table. Here the sample spans around 90,000 clones, 85% to 95% being singletons. This TCR was recovered from a woman aged 55-70 years with active COVID-19. The rearrangement uses TRBV28 and TRBJ1-5; 8 bases match TRBD1. Sequencing was performed on peripheral blood. The CDR3 here is CASSLVAGGVQPQHF. DNA for the CDR3: TGTGCCAGCAGTTTAGTGGCAGGGGGCGTTCAGCCCCAGCATTTT. The whole variable domain, filled in from reference TRBV28 and TRBJ1-5, reads DVKVTQSSRYLVKRTGEKVFLECVQDMDHENMFWYRQDPGLGLRLIYFSYDVKMKEKGDIPEGYSVSREKKERFSLILESASTNQTSMYLCASSLVAGGVQPQHFGDGTRLSIL.